Sequencing of this T cell receptor (beta chain) was carried out in a study of OX40 agonist ivuxolimab in advanced cancers. Trimming removed 4 bases at V and 6 bases at J, with 14 bases between. In germline, CDR1 is SGHTS, CDR2 YDEGEE. The CDR3 sequence is 13 residues long. Worth noting for this clone: Its antigen remains unidentified.

Whole-study results and caveats: On average, CD8+ T cells had more expanded clones than CD4+.

Using immunoSEQ multiplex PCR, the repertoire was profiled, and TCRdb retains in-frame clones only, with some absent. Counted here are approximately 14,000 clones, 70% to 75% occurring once; the ten biggest clones make up around a third. This rearrangement joins TRBV5-8 to TRBJ2-7; D is possibly TRBD2 (5 bases). The starting material was CD4+ or CD8+ T cells sorted from blood, obtained in a trial of the OX40 agonist ivuxolimab. The TCR sequence derives from an adult with an advanced solid tumor such as melanoma, head and neck, liver or kidney cancer. CDR3 region: CASSTRIEGEQYF. DNA of the CDR3: TGTGCCAGCAGCACCCGGATCGAGGGCGAGCAGTACTTC.